The next 7 T cell receptor beta chains were all read from a single sample in a study of blood T cell repertoires in COVID-19. Sequencing was performed with immunoSEQ multiplex PCR; in TCRdb, only in-frame clones are kept and a portion is missing. The table records about 140,000 clones, about four fifths of them present only once. Specimen: peripheral blood. The receptors here all came from a human donor in a cohort sampled during active COVID-19.

The rearrangement links TRBV6-5 to TRBJ1-2; maybe TRBD1 (6 bases). Germline V gives CDR1 MNHEY, CDR2 SVGAGI. Trimming left V 7 bases short and J 0 bases short, with 9 bases between. The CDR3 loop spans 13 amino acids. In DNA, the CDR3 is TGTGCCAGCAAAGGGGGAGCTAACTATGGCTACACCTTC. Encoded protein: CASKGGANYGYTF.

V gene TRBV5-1 combines with J gene TRBJ2-3; TRBD2 agrees at 8 bases. The germline V gene encodes CDR1 SGHRS and CDR2 YFSETQ. The CDR3 covers 15 residues. The J segment lost 0 bases and the V segment lost 4 bases, leaving 4 bases of the junction unmatched. In DNA, the CDR3 is TGCGCCAGCAGCGCGGGGGGCGCTAGCACAGATACGCAGTATTTT. It yields the protein CASSAGGASTDTQYF.

This chain connects TRBV4-1 to TRBJ1-3, with D hard to call. The CDR3 runs to 12 residues. The V gene's germline CDR1 is MGHRA and CDR2 YSYEKL. The ends were cut back, 4 bases at V and 9 bases at J, with 10 bases in the middle. CDR3 nucleotides: TGCGCCAGCAGCCCGGTGGCAGGCACCATATATTTT. Its translation: CASSPVAGTIYF.

V gene TRBV7-2 combines with J gene TRBJ2-7, with a tentative D call TRBD1 (6 bases). There are 14 residues in the CDR3. The germline V gene encodes CDR1 SGHTA and CDR2 FQGNSA. The V end was cut by 5 bases, the J end by 1 base, with 12 bases between. This CDR3 reads CASSESTGSYEQYF. CDR3 bases: TGTGCCAGCAGCGAATCGACAGGTTCCTACGAGCAGTACTTC.

The rearrangement uses TRBV3-1 (or the pseudogene TRBV3-2) and TRBJ2-3; TRBD1 matches 7 bases. The junction had 3 bases not matched to a gene; V was cut back by 1 base and J by 2 bases. The CDR3 contains 15 residues. The V gene's germline CDR1 is LGHDT and CDR2 YNNKEL (reference sequence). DNA for the CDR3: TGTGCCAGCAGCCAAGCCGGGACAGCCACAGATACGCAGTATTTT. The encoded protein is CASSQAGTATDTQYF.

This chain links TRBV6-5 with TRBJ2-2; a possible D gene is TRBD1 (6 bases). The CDR3 runs to 16 residues. The V and J ends lost 2 bases and 2 bases respectively, with 12 bases between them. Germline V CDR1 and CDR2: MNHEY, SVGAGI. CDR3 sequence (DNA): TGTGCCAGCAGTTACAAGACAGGAGTTAACACCGGGGAGCTGTTTTTT. Translated, it gives CASSYKTGVNTGELFF.

CDR3 nucleotide sequence: TGTGCCAGCAGCTGGGGACAGCTGGTTGGAAGGCAAAATGAGCAGTTCTTC. Protein product: CASSWGQLVGRQNEQFF. This rearrangement joins TRBV7-3 to TRBJ2-1, with TRBD1 identical over 7 bases. This CDR3 has 17 residues. Germline V gene data show CDR1 as SGHTA and CDR2 as FQGTGA. The V gene end was trimmed by 4 bases and the J gene end by 7 bases; junction bases not matched to a gene: 16.